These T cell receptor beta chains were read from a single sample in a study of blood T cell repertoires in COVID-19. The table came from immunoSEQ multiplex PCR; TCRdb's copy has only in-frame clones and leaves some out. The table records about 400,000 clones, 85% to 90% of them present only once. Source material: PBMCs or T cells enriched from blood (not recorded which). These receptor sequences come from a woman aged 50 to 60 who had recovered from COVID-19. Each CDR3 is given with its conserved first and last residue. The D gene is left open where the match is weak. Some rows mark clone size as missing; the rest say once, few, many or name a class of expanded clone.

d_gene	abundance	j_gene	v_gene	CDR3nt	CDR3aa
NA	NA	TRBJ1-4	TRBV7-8	TGTGCCAGCAGCTTAGAAAGAGGGATCACTAATGAAAAACTGTTTTTT	CASSLERGITNEKLFF
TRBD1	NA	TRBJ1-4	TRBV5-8	TGTGCCAGCAGCCGCGGGACAGTGACAACTAATGAAAAACTGTTTTTT	CASSRGTVTTNEKLFF
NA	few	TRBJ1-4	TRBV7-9	TGTGCCAGCAGCTTGGGAGGCTCCAATGAAAAACTGTTTTTT	CASSLGGSNEKLFF
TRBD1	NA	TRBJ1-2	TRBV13	TGTGCCAGCCGCCGGGACAGGGGTTCTGGCTACACCTTC	CASRRDRGSGYTF
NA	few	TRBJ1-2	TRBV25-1	TGTGCCAGCAGTGAAGCGGGAGGCTATGGCTACACCTTC	CASSEAGGYGYTF
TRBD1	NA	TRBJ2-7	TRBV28	TGTGCCAGCAGTTTCCGGGACAGGACCCTATGGGAGCAGTACTTC	CASSFRDRTLWEQYF
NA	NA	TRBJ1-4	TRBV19	TGTGCCAGTAGTACCGGACAGCTTGACAATGAAAAACTGTTTTTT	CASSTGQLDNEKLFF
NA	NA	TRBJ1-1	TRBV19	TGTGCCAGTAGTGTGGGACAAGAGAACACTGAAGCTTTCTTT	CASSVGQENTEAFF
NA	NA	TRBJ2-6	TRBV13	TGTGCCAGCAGCACACAGGGTTCAAGAGCCAACGTCCTGACTTTC	CASSTQGSRANVLTF
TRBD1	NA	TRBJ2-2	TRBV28	TGTGCCGGGGGACAGTCGAACACCGGGGAGCTGTTTTTT	CAGGQSNTGELFF
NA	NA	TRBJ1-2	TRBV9	TGTGCCAGCAGCGTAGCTCGGACAGATCGCTACACCTTC	CASSVARTDRYTF
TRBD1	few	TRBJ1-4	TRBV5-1	TGCGCCAGCAGCGTGACAGGGGGATACGCAACTAATGAAAAACTGTTTTTT	CASSVTGGYATNEKLFF
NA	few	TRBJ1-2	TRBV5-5	TGTGCCAGCAGCGGGAGGGGTCCTAACTATGGCTACACCTTC	CASSGRGPNYGYTF
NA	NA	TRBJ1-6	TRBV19	TGTGCCAGTAGTTATGGGGGACTGGGAGTCTCACCCCTCCACTTT	CASSYGGLGVSPLHF
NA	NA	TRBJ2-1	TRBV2	TGTGCCAGCAAGATTGACAGCAATGAGCAGTTCTTC	CASKIDSNEQFF
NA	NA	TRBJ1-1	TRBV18	TGTGCCAGCTCACCACCATCCACCCAGACGCGGGGTGCTTTCTTT	CASSPPSTQTRGAFF
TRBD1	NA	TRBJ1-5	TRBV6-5	TGTGCCAGCACAAACTGGGACAGGGGAAATCAGCCCCAGCATTTT	CASTNWDRGNQPQHF
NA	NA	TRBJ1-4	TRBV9	TGTGCCAGCAGCGTAGGAGGGCAGACTAATGAAAAACTGTTTTTT	CASSVGGQTNEKLFF
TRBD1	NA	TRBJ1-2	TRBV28	TGTGCCAGCAGTTTGATAGACAGGGAAGCTAACTATGGCTACACCTTC	CASSLIDREANYGYTF
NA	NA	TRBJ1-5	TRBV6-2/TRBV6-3	TGTGCCAGCAGTCCATCCCGGCCGCGCGACAAGCAGCCCCAGCATTTT	CASSPSRPRDKQPQHF
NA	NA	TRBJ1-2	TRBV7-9	TGTGCCAGCAGCTTAGTGGAGGGGAACTATGGCTACACCTTC	CASSLVEGNYGYTF
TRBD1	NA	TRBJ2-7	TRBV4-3	TGCGCCAGCAGCCAAGAAATAGGGAGACAGGGAACCTACGAGCAGTACTTC	CASSQEIGRQGTYEQYF
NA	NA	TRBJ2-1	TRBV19	TGTGCCAGTAGTTCGGTCCTCAGGATCCATGAGCAGTTCTTC	CASSSVLRIHEQFF
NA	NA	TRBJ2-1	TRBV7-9	TGTGCCAGCAGCACACCTCAGGGATACAATGAGCAGTTCTTC	CASSTPQGYNEQFF
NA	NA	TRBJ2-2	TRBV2	TGTGCCAGCAGTGATGTTGCGGGGGCCGCCGGGGAGCTGTTTTTT	CASSDVAGAAGELFF
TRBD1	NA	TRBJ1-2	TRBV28	TGTGCCACCATCGTAGTCCAGGGGGTTTACTATGGCTACACCTTC	CATIVVQGVYYGYTF
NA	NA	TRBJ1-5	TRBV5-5	TGTGCCAGCAGCTTGAAATCATATCAGCCCCAGCATTTT	CASSLKSYQPQHF
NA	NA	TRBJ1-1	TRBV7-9	TGTGCCAGCAGTGCAGGGATTCAAACTGAAGCTTTCTTT	CASSAGIQTEAFF
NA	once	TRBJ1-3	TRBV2	TGTGCCAGCAGGGAGGCATCTGGAAACACCATATATTTT	CASREASGNTIYF
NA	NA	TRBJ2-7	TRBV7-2	TGTGCCAGCAGCTTAACGGGCAGCGGGTACGAGCAGTACTTC	CASSLTGSGYEQYF
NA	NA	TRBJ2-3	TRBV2	TGTGCCAGCACCATAACTCCCCCGGGGGATACGCAGTATTTT	CASTITPPGDTQYF
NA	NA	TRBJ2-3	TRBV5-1	TGCGCCAGCAGCTTGGGGCAGGGAGGCGCAGATACGCAGTATTTT	CASSLGQGGADTQYF
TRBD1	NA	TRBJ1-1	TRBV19	TGTGCCAGTAGTAATCCGACAGGGATTGGGAACACTGAAGCTTTCTTT	CASSNPTGIGNTEAFF
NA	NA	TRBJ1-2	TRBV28	TGTGCCAGCAGTCTCCAGGGGTCCCATGGCTACACCTTC	CASSLQGSHGYTF
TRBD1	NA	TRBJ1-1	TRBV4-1	TGCGCCAGCAGCCAAGCGACAGGGATCACTGAAGCTTTCTTT	CASSQATGITEAFF
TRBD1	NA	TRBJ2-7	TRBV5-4	TGTGCCAGCAGCTTCACCGGGACAGCCTACGAGCAGTACTTC	CASSFTGTAYEQYF
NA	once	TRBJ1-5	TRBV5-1	TGCGCCAGCAGCATCCGCCCCGGACAGCAAAACTTCAATCAGCCCCAGCATTTT	CASSIRPGQQNFNQPQHF
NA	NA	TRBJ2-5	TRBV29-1	TGCAGCGTTGTGGGACACCGGTACCAAGAGACCCAGTACTTC	CSVVGHRYQETQYF
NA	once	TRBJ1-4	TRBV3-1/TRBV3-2	TGTGCCAGCAGCCAAGATCCCGGGACACTCGCAACTAATGAAAAACTGTTTTTT	CASSQDPGTLATNEKLFF
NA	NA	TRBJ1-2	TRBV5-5	TGTGCCAGCAGCTTGGCCAGTACAGCCTATGGCTACACCTTC	CASSLASTAYGYTF
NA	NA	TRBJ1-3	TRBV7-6	TGTGCCAGCAGCCCCGGACAGAGCAGCGGAAACACCATATATTTT	CASSPGQSSGNTIYF
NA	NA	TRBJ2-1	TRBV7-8	TGTGCCAGCAGCCTTCGACTAGTCACGGCCTCCTACAATGAGCAGTTCTTC	CASSLRLVTASYNEQFF
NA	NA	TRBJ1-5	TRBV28	TGTGCCAGCAGTTTACCGGGGTTGAGCAATCAGCCCCAGCATTTT	CASSLPGLSNQPQHF
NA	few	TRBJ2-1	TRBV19	TGTGCCAGTAGTACCACATCTAGCTCCTACAATGAGCAGTTCTTC	CASSTTSSSYNEQFF
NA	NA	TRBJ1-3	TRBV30	TGTGCCTGGAGTCGTGGAGGCGGGGAGGGAAACACCATATATTTT	CAWSRGGGEGNTIYF
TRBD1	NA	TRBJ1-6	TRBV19	TGTGCCAGTAGTCCTCGACAGGGAAGGAATTCACCCCTCCACTTT	CASSPRQGRNSPLHF
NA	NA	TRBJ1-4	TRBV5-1	TGCGCCAGCTCGGGTGCAACTAATGAAAAACTGTTTTTT	CASSGATNEKLFF
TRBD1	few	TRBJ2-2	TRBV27	TGTGCCAGCAGTTTAGGGACAGGGACCGGGGAGCTGTTTTTT	CASSLGTGTGELFF
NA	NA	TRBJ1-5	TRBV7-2	TGTGCCAGCAGCCTCTGGGGGCAGAGACAGCCCCAGCATTTT	CASSLWGQRQPQHF
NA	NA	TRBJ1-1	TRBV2	TGTGCCAGCCACGCATCGGGGTTGAACACTGAAGCTTTCTTT	CASHASGLNTEAFF
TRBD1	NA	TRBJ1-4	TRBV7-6	TGTGCCAGCAGCCCTGGACAGGCGGGGACTAATGAAAAACTGTTTTTT	CASSPGQAGTNEKLFF
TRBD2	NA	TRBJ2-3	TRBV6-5	TGTGCCAGCAGTTTTGGGCGGGGGGGTGGCACAGATACGCAGTATTTT	CASSFGRGGGTDTQYF
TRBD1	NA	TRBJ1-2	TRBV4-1	TGCGCCAGCAGCCAAGGTCGTGGGACAGGGCCCTATGGCTACACCTTC	CASSQGRGTGPYGYTF
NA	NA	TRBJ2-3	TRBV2	TGTGCCAGCAGTATTACAGGTTCCACAGATACGCAGTATTTT	CASSITGSTDTQYF
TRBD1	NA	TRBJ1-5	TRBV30	TGTGCCTGGAGTGTACAGGGGGCTAGCAATCAGCCCCAGCATTTT	CAWSVQGASNQPQHF
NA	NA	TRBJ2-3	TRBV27	TGTGCCAGCCAAAAGGAATACAGGCGCACAGATACGCAGTATTTT	CASQKEYRRTDTQYF
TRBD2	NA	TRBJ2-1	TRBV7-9	TGTGCCAGCAGCCCGGGACTAGCGGGGGGCTCTGAGCAGTTCTTC	CASSPGLAGGSEQFF
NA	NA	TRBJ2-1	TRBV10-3	TGTGCCATCAGTGAGTTGACGGGGGTCTACAATGAGCAGTTCTTC	CAISELTGVYNEQFF
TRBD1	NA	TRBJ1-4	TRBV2	TGTGCCAGCAGTGGACAGGGAGAAAAACTGTTTTTT	CASSGQGEKLFF